The clone carrying this T cell receptor beta chain has more than one count but fewer than ten. Its antigen remains unknown. This specimen comes from a study of cytomegalovirus exposure and HLA in healthy donors. Overall study results and limits: It was about 150 TCR beta chains that were listed as cytomegalovirus-associated. Immune exposure was documented only through CMV serostatus. TRBV6-2, TRBV6-3 and other indistinguishable V segments were excluded.

Amplification used 60 Vbeta primers and 13 Jbeta primers. The assay was immunoSEQ multiplex PCR, and TCRdb's table has in-frame clones only and misses some. The table shows approximately 130,000 clones, with around 77% occurring only once. The CDR3 runs 14 residues. CDR1 is MNHEY, CDR2 SMNVEV, per germline (reference sequence). Trimming at V came to 6 bases and at J to 5 bases, leaving 7 bases not matched to a gene. This TCR came from a middle-aged man in good health and CMV-seronegative. Sequenced: PBMCs. The genes are TRBV27 and TRBJ2-1, with 7 nucleotides matching TRBD2. The CDR3 coding sequence is TGTGCCAGCAGCCGGGGGGACCGACACAATGAGCAGTTCTTC. As protein: CASSRGDRHNEQFF.